A selection of T cell receptor beta chains follows, all from one sample in a study. TCRdb reprocessed the 5' RACE reads via MiXCR and lists one record per CDR3 protein. This table holds about 57,000 distinct CDR3 sequences, less than 30% found once. The material sequenced was tumor-infiltrating Tregs sorted from the breast tumor. The receptors stem from a female donor with breast cancer. The CDR3 runs from the conserved cysteine through the conserved F or W. Only some rows state a clone size, as once, few, many or a class for expanded clones.

>TRBV28|14|few
CASSLIDRAYEQYF
>TRBV7-3|16|.
CASSPGWAASTDTQYF
>TRBV12-3/TRBV12-4|15|few
CASSLFPHETDTQYF
>TRBV7-2|13|few
CASSQQGNTEAFF
>TRBV20-1|14|few
CGASTGTATSTIYF
>TRBV6-1|15|.
CASRRPGTTIGEQYF
>TRBV3-1|14|.
CTSVQHGLSSPLHF
>TRBV20-1|12|few
CSTSLRESEQYF
>TRBV4-3|17|.
CASSQDSASVLANTQYF
>TRBV7-3|15|many
CASSLGGGNSDGYTF
>TRBV12-3/TRBV12-4|11|.
CASSLYTEAFF
>TRBV5-1|14|many
CASSPGHDTDTQYF
>TRBV7-3|13|.
CASSLQSAGELFF
>TRBV6-5|15|.
CASSLRAFTGHDQYF
>TRBV7-3|15|.
CAGSLNGRPTGELFF
>TRBV25-1|16|many
CASSESGRVQRYGYTF
>TRBV28|14|.
CASSSTRTEYEQYF
>TRBV12-3/TRBV12-4|15|.
CASSFRVGTNYGYTF
>TRBV6-4|15|.
CASSDSKAGRQPQHF
>TRBV28|14|.
CASKVGRDNQPQHF
>TRBV20-1|14|.
CSLFRQSPEGTQYF
>TRBV3-1|15|few
CASSQQGSMNTEAFF
>TRBV5-5|14|.
CASSLEDNHRAQHF
>TRBV15|14|once
CATSRDRSAEKLFF
>TRBV5-1|15|few
CASSPGGGRNTEAFF
>TRBV7-8|15|many
CASSPPRRASNIQYF